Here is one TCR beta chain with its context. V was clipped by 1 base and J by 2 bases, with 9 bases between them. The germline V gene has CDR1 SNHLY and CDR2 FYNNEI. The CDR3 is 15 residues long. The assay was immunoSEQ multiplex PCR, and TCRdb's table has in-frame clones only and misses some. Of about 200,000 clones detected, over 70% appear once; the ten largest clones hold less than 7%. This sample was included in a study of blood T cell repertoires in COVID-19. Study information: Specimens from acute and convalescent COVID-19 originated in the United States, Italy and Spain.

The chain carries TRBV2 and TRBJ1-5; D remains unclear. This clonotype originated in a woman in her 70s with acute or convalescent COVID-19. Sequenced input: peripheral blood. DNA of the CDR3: TGTGCCAGCAGTGAAGGCGGAAGAGGCAATCAGCCCCAGCATTTT. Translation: CASSEGGRGNQPQHF.